This T cell receptor (beta chain) came from a study of cytomegalovirus exposure and HLA in healthy donors (TCRdb year 2017). Background for the entire study: In an earlier analysis of roughly 500 of the donors, 276 Gb of sequence data and 100 million or so unique TCR beta sequences from 150 million to 200 million T cells were reported. An early release that covered 500 to 800 HLA-typed donors contained approximately 290 gigabases of sequencing data and some 87 million unique TCR sequences. Of the approximately 400 genotyped donors, over 70% fell in the genetic ancestry cluster associated with self-reported Caucasian donors. The study aimed to test whether cataloging public T cell receptors could reveal signatures of past pathogen exposure. The study used immunosequencing to profile the T cell repertoires of around 600 subjects and linked those repertoires to cytomegalovirus serostatus. Besides the first cohort of roughly 660 subjects, a separate validation cohort made up of 120 different subjects was used. High-throughput TCR immunosequencing, statistical association of individual TCRs with disease status, and machine learning were combined to predict cytomegalovirus infection status. In a later analysis, previously published TCR beta repertoires from some 640 donors were re-analyzed and high-resolution HLA genotyping was added so that TCR occurrence patterns could be studied. Rather than using new phenotypic data, the later analysis identified candidate immune exposures from TCR beta sequences and from how often those sequences occurred across donors. To decide whether each TCR beta V gene segment behaved as functional or pseudogenic, an earlier analysis of some 540 of the donors relied on high-throughput TCR beta sequencing. Donor age, sex, ethnicity and CMV serostatus were compiled together with the repertoire data. A later genetic analysis took genome-wide SNP genotypes for about 55% of the 666 donors and used that subset as a discovery cohort. Every repertoire in the discovery cohort had been generated on one and the same sequencing platform. HLA typing covered class I and class II loci at four-digit resolution. Typing coverage differed by locus: A, B, C, DRB1 and DQB1 were typed in roughly 620-630 donors, DQA1 in about 560, DPA1 in 600 to 610, and DPB1 in approximately 450. Four to six DR-DQ haplotypes were handled as single units for association and clustering because linkage in the cohort was strong. Among 398 genotyped donors of the cohort, an average of about 240,000 unique TCR beta nucleotide sequences were sequenced per donor, roughly 20% of them non-productive. Overall study outcomes, separate from this receptor: Most CMV-associated TCR beta chains appeared to be HLA-restricted in a later analysis, and the HLA associations seemed to be driven largely by CMV exposure. A later analysis associated 16,951 TCR beta sequences with specific HLA alleles at a false discovery rate of 0.05. A total of roughly 160 TCR beta chains were listed by the study as associated with cytomegalovirus. The sequencing pipeline was judged likely to have produced a cluster of highly shared sequence variants as a technical artifact. Around 16 rarely observed V segments, including chromosome 9 orphons, were excluded from the earlier analysis of about 610 of the donors because counts were too low. Correlated functional status among segregating V segments might reflect linkage disequilibrium, but an unknown experimental factor could not be ruled out. Several of the top co-occurrence clusters appeared to be linked to parvovirus B19, influenza, CMV and Epstein-Barr virus, according to a later analysis. In a later analysis, TCR association rates were found to vary across HLA loci, with the most associated TCRs seen for DRB1 alleles and the fewest for HLA-C alleles. The classifier was reported to diagnose cytomegalovirus status with high specificity and sensitivity in both the original and validation cohorts. Only TCR beta chains were sequenced in this cohort, and the absence of alpha or paired-chain data limited detectable features. Most TCR sequences were observed very rarely across donors, whereas some public TCRs were present in many individuals. The presence/absence analyses assumed that sequencing depth was roughly uniform across donors, and that assumption may not be true. It was suggested by the authors that the approach could potentially be generalized to other disease states and immunological phenotypes. In an earlier analysis of approximately 590 of the donors, most TCR beta V segments were observed in productive rearrangements about 87% or about 30% of the time, broadly matching IMGT annotations. Three of the identified cytomegalovirus-associated TCR beta chains were confirmed in vitro to be specific for cytomegalovirus antigens. Because HLA typing was unavailable for some donors at each locus, only the typed subset was used in association tests. V-gene and J-gene trimming of TCR beta chains was associated with a missense DCLRE1C variant in a later genetic analysis, and the association was replicated in an independent cohort. Strong co-occurrence of HLA alleles, especially DR and DQ, made assigning TCR associations to individual alleles difficult. CMV serostatus was the only immune exposure information available for the cohort. In a later analysis, HLA-associated TCR beta chains were found to be more clonally expanded and to have lower generation probabilities than equally common non-associated chains. A further reported finding was that TCR beta sequences accurately predicted the HLA-A and HLA-B alleles for most subjects in the first cohort. Compared with the roughly 700-donor mean, donors in an Asian-associated ancestry cluster had fewer N-insertions in productive TCRs, according to a later genetic analysis. Because the 87-base-pair reads could not distinguish some IMGT-functional V segments, including TRBV6-2 and TRBV6-3, those segments were excluded.

Including the terminal cysteine and phenylalanine, the CDR3 comprises 15 residues. Solely the CDR3 DNA is kept, with 45 bases framed from the first base. Taken from the germline V gene, the CDR1 and CDR2 loops are MNHEY and SVGAGI. V is clipped by 6 bases and J by 0 bases, and the sequence between their germline boundaries is 12 bases long. In total, 500 to 700 healthy bone marrow donors made up the cohort. At the time of sampling, all cohort members were nominally healthy, though unrecorded immune exposures were likely present. The donor was CMV seronegative and was included in the group of about 400 seronegative cohort members. A peripheral blood sample was provided by each donor, and peripheral blood mononuclear cells were used for TCR beta sequencing. Genomic DNA extraction from the blood cell samples was performed with the Qiagen DNeasy Blood Extraction Kit. The library was built by means of the immunoSEQ multiplex PCR assay. For the multiplex PCR, a mixture combining 60 forward primers for TCR Vbeta segments and 13 reverse primers for TCR Jbeta segments was used. The CDR3 region of rearranged TCR beta genes was amplified from genomic DNA by a multiplex PCR assay. The Illumina HiSeq System was used to sequence the amplified TCR beta libraries as 87-base-pair reads. In the paper's pipeline: A later analysis tallied some 79 million unique TCR beta chains across the 640 or so repertoires, and some 10 million of those chains were shared by two or more donors. Raw reads were error-corrected and collapsed into unique sequences with a nearest-neighbor algorithm that merged closely related sequences to remove PCR and sequencing errors. Alignment of CDR3 sequences to IMGT reference sequences was used to assign V, D and J gene segments. Each retained sequence needed at least a six-nucleotide match to both a V gene segment and a J gene segment. A rearrangement counted as productive if the CDR3 had no stop codons and remained in frame with V and J, and every other rearrangement counted as non-productive. CDR3 was defined by IMGT convention, running from the second conserved V-encoded cysteine to the conserved J-encoded phenylalanine. Sequences without an unambiguous match to a single V gene segment were excluded from the earlier analysis of about 640 of the donors. An earlier analysis of 587 of the donors called V segments functional above 56.7% productive rearrangements and segregating when the between-donor standard deviation exceeded 5%. A statistical classification framework was built to diagnose cytomegalovirus status from the catalog of TCR beta chain sequences. In a later analysis, TCR nucleotide sequences were compared against IMGT/GENE-DB human TR gene sequences so that V and J genes could be assigned. Using the TCRdist pipeline, a later analysis assigned CDR3 sequences along with most-parsimonious VDJ recombination scenarios. In a later analysis, each TCR beta chain was defined by its CDR3 amino acid sequence together with its V-gene family, and reads lacking a unique V-gene family were excluded. A later analysis removed 500 to 600 highly shared, low-generation-probability nucleotide sequences to deal with suspected cross-contamination and a sequencing artifact. In a later analysis, a clonal expansion index was calculated for each public chain from normalized within-repertoire ranks of inferred template counts. A later analysis computed generation probabilities with a VDJ recombination model fitted to out-of-frame rearrangements, and checked the results against IGoR. A later analysis scored TCR-TCR, TCR-HLA and TCR-CMV co-occurrence with hypergeometric tests, applying a repertoire-size bias correction to TCR pairs. A later analysis estimated false discovery rates by permuting HLA or CMV assignments 20 times. In a later analysis, co-occurring TCRs were grouped with DBSCAN, and TCRdist sequence similarity was added when clustering was performed within HLA-allele-positive subsets. Co-occurrence clustering excluded repertoires with fewer than 30,000 or more than 120,000 public chains, plus five with anomalous nucleotide sharing. Here the immuneACCESS table is served through TCRdb, limited to in-frame sequences with V and J called. Missing clones are a known gap in these copies; in checked studies unresolved V genes cover under half, and the rest lacks a known reason. V, J and clone size reflect that table, while D and trimming were determined from the DNA. This sample holds about 140,000 clones; roughly 77% were observed only once. The ten largest clones add up to 3% to 4% of the sample.

As for this clone: Its antigen is currently not known. Base qualities are not provided; no much larger clone lies one nucleotide away.

This clonotype originated in a female donor in good health and CMV-seronegative. This chain joins TRBV6-5 to TRBJ2-4; possibly the D gene is TRBD2, per 6 matching bases. Sequenced sample: PBMCs. The CDR3 amino acid sequence is: CASRPVGLAKNIQYF. The DNA is as follows: TGTGCCAGCAGACCGGTGGGACTAGCCAAAAACATTCAGTACTTC.